This T cell receptor (beta chain) stems from a study of a mutant IDH1 vaccine in newly diagnosed glioma. Background on the study: Patients previously underwent radiotherapy, temozolomide, or both, and most underwent both.

Whole-study findings and limits: Immune responses induced by vaccination arose in 93.3% of the patients. Alterations occurring in top peripheral T cell clonotypes seemed unrelated to pseudoprogression.

This clone was seen just once. Its antigen is currently unknown. Libraries were prepared by immunoSEQ multiplex PCR; TCRdb keeps only in-frame clonotypes and omits some of them. The sample lists fewer than 50,000 clones, around 82% occurring once. Time point given: baseline, week 1 (first vaccination visit). Indicated treatment: pre-vaccination baseline after standard-of-care therapy. The starting material was PBMCs, obtained from a glioma patient treated with radiotherapy, temozolomide or both. The clonotype was recovered from a man aged 40-50 years with glioma. Some clones in this sample may be carry-over from other donors' samples.

The CDR3 sequence: CASSQVAPAAKNIQYF. The CDR3 nucleotides read TGCGCCAGCAGCCAAGTCGCGCCGGCCGCCAAAAACATTCAGTACTTC. The chain couples TRBV4-1 to TRBJ2-4, with unresolved D. The CDR3 contains 16 residues. The germline V gene has CDR1 MGHRA and CDR2 YSYEKL. V lost 1 base and J lost 1, with 11 bases in between.